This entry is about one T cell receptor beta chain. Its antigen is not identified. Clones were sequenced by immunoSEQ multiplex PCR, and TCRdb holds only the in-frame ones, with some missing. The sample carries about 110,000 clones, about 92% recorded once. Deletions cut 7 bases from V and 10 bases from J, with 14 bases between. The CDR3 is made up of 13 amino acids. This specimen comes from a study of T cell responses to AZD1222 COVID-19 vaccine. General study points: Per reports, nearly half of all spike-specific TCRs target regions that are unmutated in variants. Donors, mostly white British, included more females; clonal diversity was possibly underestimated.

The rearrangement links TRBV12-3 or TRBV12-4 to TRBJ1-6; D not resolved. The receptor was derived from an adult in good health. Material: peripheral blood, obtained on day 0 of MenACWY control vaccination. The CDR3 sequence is CASIQEDRSPLHF. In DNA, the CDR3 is TGTGCCAGCATCCAGGAGGATAGATCACCCCTCCACTTT.